This T cell receptor beta chain was identified in a study of shared clonotypes between healthy human individuals. Study-wide background: Donors were a couple of women and a few men aged 18 to 49.

Sequenced by immunoSEQ multiplex PCR; TCRdb stores in-frame clones only, minus some. The table has 2 million to 2.5 million clones, approximately 94% seen once. V lost 0 bases to trimming and J lost 2 bases, with 14 bases between them. CDR1 and CDR2 from the germline V gene are GTSNPN and SVGIG (reference sequence). This CDR3 contains 16 residues. The sequence was obtained from a man between 18 and 29 years old in good health. The sample comprised naive CD4+ T cells sorted from blood. Indicated subset: CD45RA+ positively selected. The gene calls are TRBV30 and TRBJ2-1, with a weak D call TRBD1 (6 bases). CDR3 nucleotide sequence: TGTGCCTGGAGTGTAAGGTCAGGGGTTACCTACAATGAGCAGTTCTTC. Residues: CAWSVRSGVTYNEQFF.